The T cell receptor (beta chain) under discussion was sequenced for a study of blood T cell repertoires in COVID-19. The germline CDR1 and CDR2 sequences are LNHDA and SQIVND (reference sequence). The CDR3 length is 17 residues. Trimming took 3 bases from V and 0 from J, leaving 14 bases between them. Assay used: immunoSEQ multiplex PCR; TCRdb lists only in-frame clones, some missing. The repertoire consists of over 150,000 clones, with about 85% occurring once and the leading ten covering around 2%. Participant-reported clinical history was the basis for cohort assignment. Donors of Cohort 3 who recovered were those that had two negative PCRs, clearance, or symptom resolution.

The TCR originated in a woman aged 25-40 years who had recovered from COVID-19. The chain recombines TRBV19 with TRBJ1-4; D gene unclear. The sequenced sample was PBMCs or T cells enriched from blood (not recorded which). The CDR3 nucleotides are TGTGCCAGTAGTATGACTCCTGATTCCACAACTAATGAAAAACTGTTTTTT. Translation: CASSMTPDSTTNEKLFF.